These T cell receptor beta chains were read from a single sample in a study of cytomegalovirus exposure and HLA in healthy donors. Data came from immunoSEQ multiplex PCR; TCRdb stores just in-frame clones and leaves some out. The sample comprises roughly 86,000 clones, about 96% of which are singletons, and 1.6% rests with the top ten. The sample comprised PBMCs. Receptor source: a man aged 18 to 30 in good health and CMV-seropositive. Both conserved end residues are part of each CDR3. The order of the fields is clone size, V gene, D gene, J gene, CDR3 protein, CDR3 DNA. A D gene is named only where the DNA matches it firmly. Clone size is given for some rows only: seen once, a few or many times, or a class if the clone is expanded.

>.|TRBV6-5|.|TRBJ2-7
CASSTGAAGYYEQYF
TGTGCCAGCAGCACCGGCGCGGCCGGCTACTACGAGCAGTACTTC
>.|TRBV9|TRBD2|TRBJ2-7
CASSASGHVYEQYF
TGTGCCAGCAGCGCTAGCGGGCATGTCTACGAGCAGTACTTC
>.|TRBV5-1|.|TRBJ1-4
CASSTRGNEKLFF
TGCGCCAGCAGCACCAGAGGAAACGAAAAACTGTTTTTT
>.|TRBV15|.|TRBJ2-5
CATSRDIGGRAKTQYF
TGTGCCACCAGCAGAGATATAGGGGGGAGGGCAAAGACCCAGTACTTC
>.|TRBV5-1|TRBD1|TRBJ2-5
CASSWGTGNNQETQYF
TGCGCCAGCAGCTGGGGGACAGGGAATAACCAAGAGACCCAGTACTTC
>.|TRBV21-1|.|TRBJ1-1
CASSKEQTEAFF
TGTGCCAGCAGCAAAGAACAGACTGAAGCTTTCTTT
>.|TRBV28|.|TRBJ2-7
CASSLFRGGHEQYF
TGTGCCAGCAGTTTGTTTCGGGGAGGCCACGAGCAGTACTTC
>.|TRBV30|TRBD1|TRBJ1-4
CAWSVGWDRRSWLFF
TGTGCCTGGAGTGTAGGATGGGACAGGCGGTCTTGGCTGTTTTTT
>.|TRBV6-5|.|TRBJ2-7
CASSYFPLASSGEQYF
TGTGCCAGCAGTTACTTCCCTCTAGCGTCATCCGGGGAGCAGTACTTC
>.|TRBV27|.|TRBJ1-1
CASSLLGGGTEAFF
TGTGCCAGCAGTTTACTGGGAGGTGGCACTGAAGCTTTCTTT
>.|TRBV28|TRBD1|TRBJ2-3
CASAIPGQGYTDTQYF
TGTGCCAGCGCTATACCGGGACAGGGGTACACAGATACGCAGTATTTT
>.|TRBV19|TRBD1|TRBJ1-2
CASRIDGDRGLLGYTF
TGTGCCAGTAGGATCGATGGAGACAGGGGGCTTCTTGGCTACACCTTC
>.|TRBV5-1|.|TRBJ2-7
CASSQTFGSEQYF
TGCGCCAGCAGCCAGACCTTCGGGTCCGAGCAGTACTTC
>.|TRBV7-9|TRBD1|TRBJ2-7
CASSPRQGAFSYEQYF
TGTGCCAGCAGCCCCCGACAGGGGGCCTTCTCCTACGAGCAGTACTTC
>.|TRBV30|.|TRBJ2-2
CAWSVPGTPNTGELFF
TGTGCCTGGAGCGTCCCCGGGACACCGAACACCGGGGAGCTGTTTTTT
>.|TRBV19|TRBD1|TRBJ2-3
CASSSIQGAADTQYF
TGTGCCAGTAGTTCAATACAGGGGGCCGCAGATACGCAGTATTTT
>.|TRBV5-1|TRBD1|TRBJ2-1
CASTTGTGRVEQFF
TGCGCCAGCACAACCGGGACAGGGAGGGTTGAGCAGTTCTTC
>.|TRBV28|.|TRBJ2-2
CASSRRYSSQSGPGELFF
TGTGCCAGCAGTCGAAGATACTCGAGCCAATCTGGTCCCGGGGAGCTGTTTTTT
>.|TRBV30|.|TRBJ1-1
CAWSRGWDTEAFF
TGTGCCTGGAGTCGGGGTTGGGACACTGAAGCTTTCTTT
>.|TRBV7-9|TRBD1|TRBJ1-1
CASSPRDSYTEAFF
TGTGCCAGCAGCCCCCGGGACAGTTACACTGAAGCTTTCTTT
>.|TRBV6-5|.|TRBJ2-7
CASRVGLYEQYF
TGTGCCAGCAGGGTGGGCCTCTACGAGCAGTACTTC
>.|TRBV28|TRBD2|TRBJ2-5
CASSFLAGQETQYF
TGTGCCAGCAGTTTCCTAGCGGGACAAGAGACCCAGTACTTC
>.|TRBV28|.|TRBJ1-1
CASTSSGRNPRAFF
TGTGCCAGCACGTCTTCAGGGCGCAACCCGCGAGCTTTCTTT
>.|TRBV19|.|TRBJ2-5
CASSIFRSTQETQYF
TGTGCCAGTAGTATATTTCGGAGCACCCAAGAGACCCAGTACTTC
>.|TRBV11-2|.|TRBJ2-1
CASSQGYNEQFF
TGTGCCAGCAGCCAGGGTTACAATGAGCAGTTCTTC
>.|TRBV5-4|TRBD2|TRBJ2-7
CASSLAGSSYEQYF
TGTGCCAGCAGCCTAGCGGGCTCCTCCTACGAGCAGTACTTC
>.|TRBV13|TRBD1|TRBJ2-5
CASSSTGQGFSETQYF
TGTGCCAGCAGCTCGACGGGACAGGGTTTTTCGGAGACCCAGTACTTC
>.|TRBV5-1|.|TRBJ1-1
CASSFGGTDYEGTEAFF
TGCGCCAGCAGCTTCGGAGGGACCGACTATGAAGGCACTGAAGCTTTCTTT
>.|TRBV7-7|TRBD2|TRBJ2-2
CARLASTGELFF
TGTGCTAGACTAGCGAGCACCGGGGAGCTGTTTTTT
>.|TRBV6-6|TRBD1|TRBJ1-5
CASRRGGRGNQPQHF
TGTGCCAGCAGACGAGGGGGCCGGGGCAATCAGCCCCAGCATTTT
>.|TRBV25-1|.|TRBJ2-2
CASIGRTNTGELFF
TGTGCCAGCATCGGCAGGACGAACACCGGGGAGCTGTTTTTT
>.|TRBV28|.|TRBJ1-2
CASSLGTAGNYGYTF
TGTGCCAGCAGTTTAGGAACAGCGGGTAACTATGGCTACACCTTC
>.|TRBV10-3|.|TRBJ1-2
CAVQSGKGYTF
TGTGCCGTTCAGTCGGGAAAGGGCTACACCTTC
>.|TRBV30|TRBD2|TRBJ2-1
CACGRADNEQFF
TGTGCCTGCGGGAGGGCCGACAATGAGCAGTTCTTC
>.|TRBV18|.|TRBJ2-5
CASSPSSKETQYF
TGTGCCAGCTCACCTTCTAGTAAAGAGACCCAGTACTTC
>.|TRBV7-9|TRBD2|TRBJ2-7
CASRDGTSGRYEQYF
TGTGCCAGCAGAGATGGGACTAGCGGGAGGTACGAGCAGTACTTC
>once|TRBV28|.|TRBJ2-7
CASRDLVTYEQYF
TGTGCCAGCAGGGATCTAGTTACCTACGAGCAGTACTTC
>.|TRBV5-4|.|TRBJ1-2
CASRPDITPYGYTF
TGTGCCAGCAGACCGGACATAACTCCCTATGGCTACACCTTC
>.|TRBV6-5|.|TRBJ2-7
CASAKAGWEQYF
TGTGCCAGCGCAAAGGCAGGATGGGAGCAGTACTTC
>.|TRBV6-6|.|TRBJ1-3
CASRIPGGNTIYF
TGTGCCAGCAGGATCCCGGGTGGAAACACCATATATTTT